The 17 T cell receptor beta chains below were found in one sample sequenced in a study of blood T cells in healthy people across ages. The second PCR ran roughly 6 to 12 cycles with a sample-barcoded 5' primer and J-beta primers. TCRdb redid the calling of the 5' RACE reads with MiXCR, one entry per CDR3 protein. Of 1.8 million or so distinct CDR3 sequences listed, about two fifths were seen once; the top ten hold 23%. Sequencing input: blood. These receptors were collected from a human donor in good health.

The chain is built from TRBV7-2 and TRBJ1-5; D gene unclear. The CDR3 is 15 amino acids. V was clipped by 0 bases and J by 9 bases, with 15 bases between them. Germline CDR1 is SGHTA and CDR2 is FQGNSA. As DNA, the CDR3 is TGTGCCAGCAGCTTAGCGATGGGCTCCCAAGTGCCCCAGCATTTT. Encoded protein: CASSLAMGSQVPQHF.

The sample holds a few counts of this clonotype. At one end, the junction sequence differs from germline, possibly due to a read error. CDR3 nucleotides: TGTGCCGCCAGCAGAAAAGGGAACTACAATGAGCAGTTCTTC. This encodes CAASRKGNYNEQFF. The chain combines TRBV15 with TRBJ2-1; D call uncertain. This CDR3 has 14 residues. Per the germline V gene, CDR1 is LNHNV and CDR2 is YYDKDF (reference sequence).

The chain joins TRBV5-1 to TRBJ2-1; no clear D gene. Trimming took off 2 bases at V and 0 bases at J, with 9 bases between the two ends. CDR3 length: 15 residues. CDR1 SGHRS and CDR2 YFSETQ come from the germline V gene. The CDR3 loop is CASSLLESSYNEQFF. CDR3 nucleotide sequence: TGCGCCAGCAGCTTACTGGAGAGCTCCTACAATGAGCAGTTCTTC.

This chain connects TRBV29-1 to TRBJ2-1; D gene ambiguous. This CDR3 spans 14 amino acids. V lost 3 bases, J lost 0 bases, and 9 bases lay in between. Germline lookup yields CDR1 SQVTM and CDR2 ANQGSEA. The CDR3 nucleotides are TGCAGCGTTGACCACTATCGCTCCTACAATGAGCAGTTCTTC. Translation gives CSVDHYRSYNEQFF.

This clonotype was found a few times. V gene TRBV20-1 combines with J gene TRBJ2-1; 7 bases are shared with TRBD1. Germline CDR1 reads DFQATT; CDR2 reads SNEGSKA (reference sequence). The CDR3 extends over 17 amino acids. Trimming took 4 bases from V and 2 from J; bases not matched to a gene: 14. CDR3 sequence reads: CSAISRGTAWPYNEQFF. The CDR3 DNA reads TGCAGTGCTATCTCGAGAGGGACAGCTTGGCCCTACAATGAGCAGTTCTTC.

A few counts support this clonotype. The V call is TRBV5-1, the J call TRBJ1-1; unclear D gene. The V end lost 0 bases, the J end lost 6 bases, and 12 bases lay between the germline ends. Per the germline V gene, CDR1 is SGHRS and CDR2 is YFSETQ. This CDR3 region has 14 residues. The CDR3 loop is CASSLEGAEAEAFF. Here the CDR3 DNA reads TGCGCCAGCAGCTTGGAGGGAGCGGAAGCTGAAGCTTTCTTT.

In this sample, this clonotype turned up a few times. The chain uses TRBV2 and TRBJ2-1; TRBD2 matches 9 bases. The CDR3 runs 16 residues. Germline-derived CDR1 and CDR2 are SNHLY and FYNNEI. With V trimmed by 7 bases and J by 7 bases, 14 bases remained unmatched. The CDR3 region has the DNA TGTGCCAGCAATCGGGACCCCGGGACTAGCTTGAATGAGCAGTTCTTC. This encodes CASNRDPGTSLNEQFF.

V usage is TRBV4-2 and J usage is TRBJ1-3; D remains ambiguous. The CDR3 loop spans 16 amino acids. The V end lost 1 base, the J end lost 0 bases, and 10 bases lay between the germline ends. Germline V CDR1 and CDR2: LGHNA, YNFKEQ. The CDR3 bases are TGTGCCAGCAGCCAAGCGCGAACAACCTCTGGAAACACCATATATTTT. Translating gives CASSQARTTSGNTIYF.

This clonotype was counted only a few times. V usage is TRBV10-3 and J usage is TRBJ2-7, with D uncertain. The CDR3 loop spans 13 amino acids. Per germline, CDR1 ENHRY and CDR2 SYGVKD. V was cut by 6 bases and J by 2 bases, with 11 bases left in between. The CDR3 spells CAIRKSDAYEQYF. CDR3 sequence (DNA): TGTGCCATCAGGAAAAGCGACGCCTACGAGCAGTACTTC.

V gene TRBV20-1 combines with J gene TRBJ2-3, with 9 bases fitting TRBD2. V lost 1 base, J lost 7 bases, and 6 bases stayed unmatched. Germline V gives CDR1 DFQATT, CDR2 SNEGSKA (reference sequence). The CDR3 is 14 residues long. The CDR3 loop is CSARAGTSWNTQYF. CDR3 coding DNA: TGCAGTGCTAGAGCCGGGACTAGCTGGAATACGCAGTATTTT.

The CDR3 nucleotides read TGTGCCAGCAGTCAAAACACCGGGACAGGGGTCTACAATGAGCAGTTCTTC. Encoded protein: CASSQNTGTGVYNEQFF. The chain links TRBV3-1 to TRBJ2-1; TRBD1 agrees at 10 bases. J gave up 3 bases and V 6 bases, and 11 bases lay outside the gene matches. Germline V gives CDR1 LGHDT, CDR2 YNNKEL (reference sequence). The CDR3 has 17 amino acids.

On this clonotype: A far more abundant clone sits one base away, making this likely a read error. This rearrangement joins TRBV13 to TRBJ2-4, with D perhaps TRBD1 (5 bases). TRBJ2-7 matches the DNA end more closely, so the J call is doubtful. CDR3 length equals 13 residues. CDR1 PRHDT and CDR2 FYEKMQ come from the germline V gene (reference sequence). The CDR3 protein is CASSLGRTHEQYF. CDR3 sequence (DNA): TGTGCCAGCAGCTTAGGACGGACACACGAGCAGTACTTC.

This rearrangement joins TRBV11-1 to TRBJ2-1, with 8 bases lining up with TRBD1. Germline V gives CDR1 SGHAT, CDR2 FQDESV (reference sequence). The CDR3 loop spans 16 amino acids. V dropped 1 base and J dropped 4; count of bases not matched to a gene: 6. The DNA of the CDR3 is TGTGCCAGCAGCTTAGGGCAGGGGGCACTATACAATGAGCAGTTCTTC. It translates to CASSLGQGALYNEQFF.

The chain uses TRBV5-1 and TRBJ2-1, with D possibly being TRBD1 (6 bases). The J call may be incorrect, as the DNA end agrees better with TRBJ2-7. In germline, CDR1 is SGHRS, CDR2 YFSETQ. The CDR3 extends over 16 amino acids. CDR3 nucleotide sequence: TGCGCCAGCCGTCCGGTGGGGGCCCAACTGGACTTCGAGCAGTACTTC. Amino acid sequence: CASRPVGAQLDFEQYF.

This clonotype was observed a handful of times. The chain has TRBV12-3 or TRBV12-4 and TRBJ1-1; perhaps TRBD1 as D (5 bases). The CDR3 sequence is 11 residues long. V lost 2 bases and J 10 bases, leaving 8 bases between the germline ends. As DNA, the CDR3 is TGTGCCAGCAGTTTAAGGGGCCGAGCTTTCTTT. Translation gives CASSLRGRAFF.

J is TRBJ1-4 and V is TRBV5-1, with D possibly being TRBD1 (6 bases). The CDR3 covers 14 residues. Trimming left V 4 bases short and J 4 bases short, with 11 bases between. Germline CDR1 and CDR2: SGHRS and YFSETQ. The CDR3 spells CASSPDSINEKLFF. The CDR3 region has the DNA TGCGCCAGCAGCCCGGACAGTATTAATGAAAAACTGTTTTTT.

A note on this clonotype: A junction end diverges from the germline sequence, so it may reflect a read error. The chain recombines TRBV6-5 with TRBJ2-5, with 10 bases aligning to TRBD1. The CDR3 spans 16 residues. In germline, CDR1 is MNHEY, CDR2 SVGAGI. CDR3 region: CVSSLDPGQGQETQYF. CDR3 bases: TGTGTCAGCAGTTTAGACCCGGGACAGGGGCAAGAGACCCAGTACTTC.